This T cell receptor (beta chain) was obtained from a study of cytomegalovirus exposure and HLA in healthy donors. Whole-study findings and limits: There were under 200 TCR beta chains listed as cytomegalovirus-associated. Generally TCR sequences proved uncommon, though certain public TCRs appeared in numerous donors. Certain sequence variants were highly shared and formed a cluster, and this cluster was likely a sequencing artifact.

Comment on this clone: Its specificity is not known.

PCR primers comprised 60 Vbeta and 13 Jbeta primers. Libraries were prepared by immunoSEQ multiplex PCR; TCRdb keeps only in-frame clonotypes and omits some of them. The repertoire holds fewer than 90,000 clones, with 70% to 80% as singletons. CDR3 size: 19 residues. Trimming removed 6 bases from V and 6 bases from J, with 29 bases in between. Germline V CDR1 and CDR2: MRHNA, SNTAGT. The J gene is TRBJ2-2, the V gene TRBV6-4; D possibly corresponds to TRBD1 (6 bases). Sequenced: PBMCs. The receptor was derived from a woman aged 40 to 50 in good health and CMV-seropositive. The CDR3 nucleotides read TGTGCCAGCAGAGAGCACTACCGGGACACATCCATCGTTTCCGGGGAGCTGTTTTTT. Translating it yields CASREHYRDTSIVSGELFF.